Each of the 22 T cell receptor beta chains below was sequenced from the same sample in a study of OX40 agonist ivuxolimab in advanced cancers. TCRdb's table, derived via immunoSEQ multiplex PCR, lists solely in-frame clones and lacks some. The repertoire holds about 94,000 clones, with around nine tenths as singletons. The sequencing used CD4+ or CD8+ T cells sorted from blood, collected in a trial of the OX40 agonist ivuxolimab. The receptors derive from an adult with an advanced solid tumor such as melanoma, head and neck, liver or kidney cancer.

The DNA for the CDR3 is TGTGCCAGCAGTGACCCGCGGACAGGGACTAACTATGGCTACACCTTC. This encodes CASSDPRTGTNYGYTF. The chain joins TRBV6-1 to TRBJ1-2; TRBD1 matches at 8 bases. The CDR3 length is 16 residues. CDR1 and CDR2 (germline): MNHNS, SASEGT. The junction had 6 bases not matched to a gene; V was cut back by 3 bases and J by 0 bases.

The J gene is TRBJ1-1, the V gene TRBV7-2, with D possibly being TRBD1 (5 bases). The CDR3 totals 14 residues. Germline V gene sequence: CDR1 SGHTA, CDR2 FQGNSA. The ends were cut back, 9 bases at V and 5 bases at J, with 19 bases in the middle. CDR3 nucleotide sequence: TGTGCCAGTAAAACGGACACCGGGCGGACTGAAGCTTTCTTT. It yields the protein CASKTDTGRTEAFF.

This clone was counted a single time. This sequence joins TRBV7-9 and TRBJ1-4; a possible D gene is TRBD1 (6 bases). The germline V and J ends were trimmed by 1 base and 3 bases, with 12 bases remaining between them. CDR3 length: 16 amino acids. The germline V gene has CDR1 SEHNR and CDR2 FQNEAQ (reference sequence). The CDR3 loop is CASSLDMGAANEKLFF. CDR3 coding DNA: TGTGCCAGCAGCTTAGACATGGGGGCCGCTAATGAAAAACTGTTTTTT.

The chain joins TRBV27 to TRBJ1-1; D not resolved. Germline V gene lookup returns CDR1 MNHEY and CDR2 SMNVEV (reference sequence). The CDR3 has 13 residues. V lost 6 bases and J lost 0, with 8 bases in between. CDR3 DNA: TGTGCCAGCAGAAACGATCTGAACACTGAAGCTTTCTTT. Amino acids: CASRNDLNTEAFF.

The gene calls are TRBV2 and TRBJ2-3; TRBD2 matches 7 bases. The CDR3 runs 15 residues. The trim removed 5 bases at V and 6 bases at J, leaving 11 bases unmatched. Germline loops: CDR1 SNHLY, CDR2 FYNNEI. CDR3 sequence (DNA): TGTGCCAGCAGTCAAAGCGGGACCCTTAGTGATACGCAGTATTTT. Its protein product is CASSQSGTLSDTQYF.

This sequence joins TRBV6-1 and TRBJ1-2, with TRBD1 matching 7 bases. Losses at the gene ends were 1 base for V and 4 bases for J; bases not matched to a gene: 9. The CDR3 contains 16 residues. CDR1 and CDR2 (germline): MNHNS, SASEGT. This CDR3 reads CASSEVLGPGGYGYTF. DNA for the CDR3: TGTGCCAGCAGTGAAGTATTGGGGCCAGGGGGCTATGGCTACACCTTC.

The chain links TRBV5-5 to TRBJ2-1; D is perhaps TRBD2 (5 bases). The CDR3 has 15 residues. The germline V gene has CDR1 SGHKS and CDR2 YYEKEE (reference sequence). V shed 3 bases and J shed 0 bases, with 10 bases lying between them. CDR3 in DNA: TGTGCCAGCAGCTGGCGAACTAGCTCCTACAATGAGCAGTTCTTC. Translating it yields CASSWRTSSYNEQFF.

The chain combines TRBV5-6 with TRBJ2-3; TRBD2 aligns across 9 bases. Germline-derived CDR1 and CDR2 are SGHDT and YYEEEE. Trimming at V came to 1 base and at J to 4 bases, leaving 10 bases not matched to a gene. This CDR3 spans 17 amino acids. CDR3 DNA: TGTGCCAGCAGCTTGTTCTCGGTGGGACTAGCCCCAGATACGCAGTATTTT. Amino acids: CASSLFSVGLAPDTQYF.

CDR3 sequence: CASSQFPGQGGNSPLHF. The CDR3 DNA follows: TGTGCCAGCTCACAATTTCCGGGACAGGGAGGGAATTCACCCCTCCACTTT. The V and J genes are TRBV18 and TRBJ1-6; 9 bases are a match to TRBD1. CDR3 length equals 17 residues. The trim removed 4 bases at V and 7 bases at J, leaving 11 bases unmatched. Germline V gives CDR1 KGHSH, CDR2 LQKENI.

As DNA, the CDR3 is TGCGCCAGCAAGAAGACTAGCGGGGGGGCAGGTTTCTCCTACAATGAGCAGTTCTTC. Its protein product is CASKKTSGGAGFSYNEQFF. This chain connects TRBV10-2 to TRBJ2-1, with 14 positions matching TRBD2. Trimming took 7 bases from V and 0 from J; bases not matched to a gene: 11. Per the germline V gene, CDR1 is WSHSY and CDR2 is SAAADI. The CDR3 sequence is 19 residues long.

CDR3 nucleotides: TGTGCCAGTAGTGTGGGCCATAATTCACCCCTCCACTTT. As protein: CASSVGHNSPLHF. The chain carries TRBV19 and TRBJ1-6; D is ambiguous. Trimming stripped 5 bases from V and 5 bases from J, with 7 bases between. Germline-derived CDR1 and CDR2 are LNHDA and SQIVND (reference sequence). There are 13 residues in the CDR3. Full variable domain (remainder filled in from reference TRBV19 and TRBJ1-6): DGGITQSPKYLFRKEGQNVTLSCEQNLNHDAMYWYRQDPGQGLRLIYYSQIVNDFQKGDIAEGYSVSREKKESFPLTVTSAQKNPTAFYLCASSVGHNSPLHFGNGTRLTVT.

This sequence joins TRBV6-4 and TRBJ1-1; D perhaps matches TRBD1 (5 bases). The CDR3 has 14 residues. The germline CDR1 and CDR2 sequences are MRHNA and SNTAGT. The germline V and J ends were trimmed by 4 bases and 2 bases, with 11 bases remaining between them. CDR3 sequence reads: CASSALGGNTEAFF. The CDR3, as DNA: TGTGCCAGCAGTGCCCTGGGGGGAAACACTGAAGCTTTCTTT.

This rearrangement joins TRBV19 to TRBJ2-3; D not certain. The ends were cut back, 3 bases at V and 7 bases at J, with 17 bases in the middle. Germline-derived CDR1 and CDR2 are LNHDA and SQIVND (reference sequence). The CDR3 totals 15 residues. DNA of the CDR3: TGTGCCAGTAGTATGGGCCCGGGCCCTCTGAATACGCAGTATTTT. This gives the protein CASSMGPGPLNTQYF.

V and J are TRBV7-9 and TRBJ1-1; tentatively, D is TRBD1 (5 bases). Germline V gene data show CDR1 as SEHNR and CDR2 as FQNEAQ (reference sequence). The CDR3 is 13 amino acids. The ends were cut back, 6 bases at V and 1 base at J, with 9 bases in the middle. In DNA, the CDR3 is TGTGCCAGCAGTTTGGACACGAACACTGAAGCTTTCTTT. Residues: CASSLDTNTEAFF.

The chain couples TRBV7-2 to TRBJ1-5, with 7 bases aligning to TRBD1. The V gene's germline CDR1 is SGHTA and CDR2 FQGNSA. The ends lost 10 bases at V and 2 bases at J; junction bases unmatched: 14. The CDR3 consists of 16 residues. In DNA, the CDR3 is TGTGCCACCACAGTGGAGGGGGCAAGAGGCAATCAGCCCCAGCATTTT. Translation gives CATTVEGARGNQPQHF. The variable domain in full, with the rest retrieved from reference TRBV7-2 and TRBJ1-5, is GAGVSQSPSNKVTEKGKDVELRCDPISGHTALYWYRQSLGQGLEFLIYFQGNSAPDKSGLPSDRFSAERTGGSVSTLTIQRTQQEDSAVYLCATTVEGARGNQPQHFGDGTRLSIL.

This chain links TRBV5-1 with TRBJ1-4, with TRBD1 identical over 7 bases. Germline trimming cut 4 bases from V and 3 bases from J; bases unmatched to any gene: 6. Germline CDR1 and CDR2: SGHRS and YFSETQ. The CDR3 covers 15 residues. This chain's CDR3 is CASSRYRGANEKLFF. In nucleotides, the CDR3 is TGCGCCAGCAGCCGCTACAGGGGTGCTAATGAAAAACTGTTTTTT.

This clone showed up just once. The rearrangement links TRBV10-3 to TRBJ1-2; D remains ambiguous. CDR1 is ENHRY, CDR2 SYGVKD, per germline. The CDR3 covers 14 residues. Trimming cost V 4 bases and J 8 bases, with 17 bases left between them. The CDR3 nucleotides read TGTGCCATCAGTGGCGGGGTGGCTCCGGCGGGCTACACCTTC. Translated: CAISGGVAPAGYTF.

The chain carries TRBV5-4 and TRBJ1-5, with 9 positions matching TRBD1. The V and J ends lost 5 bases and 0 bases, in that order; junction bases with no gene match: 12. The CDR3 is 18 amino acids. Germline V CDR1 and CDR2: SGHNT, YYREEE (reference sequence). The CDR3 sequence: CASSPAPGQGSSNQPQHF. CDR3 bases: TGTGCCAGCAGTCCGGCACCGGGACAGGGTTCTAGCAATCAGCCCCAGCATTTT.

In this sample, this clone turned up once. This rearrangement joins TRBV7-2 to TRBJ2-7; the match to TRBD1 covers 9 bases. The ends lost 2 bases at V and 6 bases at J; junction bases unmatched: 8. Germline loops: CDR1 SGHTA, CDR2 FQGNSA. The CDR3 is 15 amino acids. CDR3 coding DNA: TGTGCCAGCAGCTTACACGGACAGGGGCTTGGCGAGCAGTACTTC. This sequence encodes CASSLHGQGLGEQYF.

V usage is TRBV14 and J usage is TRBJ1-3; 7 nucleotides match TRBD1. The germline gives CDR1 SGHDN, CDR2 FVKESK. The CDR3 spans 15 residues. V lost 4 bases to trimming and J lost 3 bases; unmatched junction nucleotides: 6. Written as DNA, the CDR3 is TGTGCCAGCAGCCTACGACAGGGAGGTGGAAACACCATATATTTT. It codes for CASSLRQGGGNTIYF.

CDR3 sequence: CASSLRQGARNEQFF. For the CDR3, the DNA is TGTGCCAGCAGCTTGAGACAGGGGGCCCGAAATGAGCAGTTCTTC. The rearrangement uses TRBV5-6 and TRBJ2-1; 10 bases map to TRBD1. CDR3 length equals 15 residues. Trimming removed 1 base from V and 7 bases from J; junction bases left unmatched: 5. Germline V gives CDR1 SGHDT, CDR2 YYEEEE.

This clone was picked up one time. The V call is TRBV11-2, the J call TRBJ1-1; D may be TRBD1 (5 bases). Germline V gene sequence: CDR1 SGHAT, CDR2 FQNNGV. The CDR3 has 14 residues. V gave up 5 bases and J gave up 0 bases, with 10 bases separating them. The CDR3 is CASSRDVMNTEAFF. DNA for the CDR3: TGTGCCAGCAGCCGGGACGTTATGAACACTGAAGCTTTCTTT.